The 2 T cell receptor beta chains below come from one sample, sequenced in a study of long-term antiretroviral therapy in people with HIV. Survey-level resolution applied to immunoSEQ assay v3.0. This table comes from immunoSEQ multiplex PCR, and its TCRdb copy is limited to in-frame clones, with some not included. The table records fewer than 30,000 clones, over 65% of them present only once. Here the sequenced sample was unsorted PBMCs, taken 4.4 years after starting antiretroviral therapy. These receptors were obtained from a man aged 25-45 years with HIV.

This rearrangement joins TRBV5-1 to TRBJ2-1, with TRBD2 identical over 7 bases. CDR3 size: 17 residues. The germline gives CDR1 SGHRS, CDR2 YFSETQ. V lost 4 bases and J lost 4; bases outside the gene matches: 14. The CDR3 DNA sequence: TGCGCCAGCAGCCGTACCGGGGGGATAGTCCCGTACAATGAGCAGTTCTTC. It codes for CASSRTGGIVPYNEQFF.

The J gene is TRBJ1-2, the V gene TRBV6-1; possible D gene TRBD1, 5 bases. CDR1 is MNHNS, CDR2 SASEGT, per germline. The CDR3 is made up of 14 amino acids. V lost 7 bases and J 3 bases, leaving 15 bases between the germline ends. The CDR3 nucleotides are TGTGCCAGCAAGCTCCAGGGAGTCTACTATGGCTACACCTTC. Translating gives CASKLQGVYYGYTF.